This is a list of T cell receptor beta chains from one sample in a study of blood T cell repertoires in COVID-19. The method was immunoSEQ multiplex PCR; TCRdb's version includes in-frame clones alone and lacks a portion of them. The sample consists of around 290,000 clones, about 93% of them appearing once. The sequenced sample was PBMCs or T cells enriched from blood (not recorded which). The source is a woman aged 25 to 39 who had recovered from COVID-19. CDR3s include the opening cysteine and the closing phenylalanine or tryptophan. D genes are given only for firm matches.

>TRBV7-3|.
CASSFSGIGTDTQYF
>TRBV11-2|.
CASSRGQESYEQYF
>TRBV18|.
CASSPSARGEQYF
>TRBV3-1/TRBV3-2|.
CASSQGVGYNSPLHF
>TRBV7-3|.
CASSLTLRDEQYF
>TRBV7-9|.
CASSLVQYQETQYF
>TRBV23-1|.
CASSQPDRTQGQYF
>TRBV5-4|TRBD1
CASSLGQGSYGYTF
>TRBV3-1/TRBV3-2|.
CASSQLRGIGAQHF
>TRBV3-1/TRBV3-2|.
CASSHLRGKPGEVGEFF
>TRBV28|TRBD1
CASRGTGAGYTF
>TRBV24-1|TRBD1
CATSDPGQINNEQFF
>TRBV29-1|TRBD1
CSVERWTGGFEKLFF
>TRBV27|TRBD2
CASRRTSGTYEQYF
>TRBV19|TRBD1
CASSIVGQGALNEQFF
>TRBV7-2|.
CASSLAGVAYNEQFF
>TRBV6-5|.
CASRSQYQETQYF
>TRBV23-1|TRBD1
CASSQERQGDGYTF
>TRBV19|TRBD2
CASSPGLAATDTQYF